The 2 T cell receptor beta chains presented below share a single source sample, sequenced in a study of early T cells in non-severe SARS-CoV-2 infection. TCRdb analysed the 5' RACE reads with MiXCR anew, one entry per CDR3 protein. Of about 69,000 distinct CDR3 sequences in the sample, approximately 15% were seen once. The material sequenced was whole blood. The origin of the receptors is an adult who was a healthcare worker with PCR-confirmed SARS-CoV-2 infection or an uninfected control (not recorded which).

V and J are TRBV7-2 and TRBJ1-6, with D possibly being TRBD1 (5 bases). Trimming took off 5 bases at V and 16 bases at J, with 12 bases between the two ends. This CDR3 region has 11 residues. CDR1 SGHTA and CDR2 FQGNSA come from the germline V gene. The CDR3 nucleotides read TGTGCCAGCAGCCAGGGAGGGGAACTCCACTTT. Translated: CASSQGGELHF.

This sequence joins TRBV20-1 and TRBJ1-2, with D uncertain. The CDR3 extends over 15 amino acids. CDR1 is DFQATT, CDR2 SNEGSKA, per germline (reference sequence). V shed 4 bases and J shed 2 bases, with 17 bases lying between them. Written as DNA, the CDR3 is TGCAGTGCTAAAGCGGGTGGGCAGACAAACTATGGCTACACCTTC. It encodes CSAKAGGQTNYGYTF.